This passage covers 14 T cell receptor beta chains from one sample sequenced in a study of T-cell reconstitution after alpha-beta-depleted transplantation in children. This sample's TCRbeta library carried unique molecular identifier barcodes. Each CDR3 protein gets one entry after TCRdb re-called the PCR reads with MiXCR. The sample contains 200,000 to 300,000 distinct CDR3 sequences, approximately 8.9% of which appear only once. Source: PBMCs, mostly from graft donor cells, taken 180 days after TCRalphabeta/CD19-depleted stem cell transplant. The receptors stem from a male patient younger than 18 who had a stem cell transplant for acute lymphoblastic leukemia, so the T cells may come from the graft donor.

This clonotype has ten or more counts. The chain employs TRBV7-8 and TRBJ1-5; 9 bases map to TRBD1. V shed 1 base, J shed 7 bases, and the junction held 5 bases outside the gene matches. The germline gives CDR1 SGHVS, CDR2 FQNEAQ. There are 15 residues in the CDR3. The CDR3 nucleotides read TGTGCCAGCAGCTTAGGGGACAGGGTCGGGCAGCCCCAGCATTTT. It yields the protein CASSLGDRVGQPQHF.

This clonotype was seen at least ten times. This rearrangement joins TRBV19 to TRBJ2-1; D is uncertain. Looked up from germline, CDR1 is LNHDA and CDR2 is SQIVND (reference sequence). The length of the CDR3 is 15 residues. Trimming took off 7 bases at V and 7 bases at J, with 20 bases between the two ends. The CDR3 spells CASTTRHGLMNEQFF. CDR3 DNA: TGTGCCAGTACTACGCGCCACGGGCTCATGAATGAGCAGTTCTTC.

In its sample, this clonotype was seen many times. The chain joins TRBV6-2 or TRBV6-3 to TRBJ2-1; no clear D. This CDR3 is 16 amino acids long. Trimming took 3 bases from V and 0 from J, leaving 12 bases between them. In germline, CDR1 is MNHEY, CDR2 SVGEGT. CDR3 sequence: CASSYRPGYSYNEQFF. The CDR3, as DNA: TGTGCCAGCAGTTATCGTCCGGGCTACTCCTACAATGAGCAGTTCTTC.

This clonotype was seen repeatedly, ten times or more. This chain links TRBV20-1 with TRBJ2-7; D assignment may be TRBD1 or TRBD2 (5 bases each). V shed 3 bases and J shed 3 bases, with 12 bases lying between them. CDR3 length equals 13 residues. Germline V gene lookup returns CDR1 DFQATT and CDR2 SNEGSKA (reference sequence). The CDR3 loop is CSARQGDLYEQYF. CDR3 DNA: TGCAGTGCTAGGCAAGGGGACCTCTACGAGCAGTACTTC.

This clonotype was picked up many times. This chain joins TRBV5-6 and TRBJ2-2; 7 bases are shared with TRBD1. Unmatched junction bases numbered 11, after V lost 4 bases and J lost 5 bases. Germline CDR1 and CDR2: SGHDT and YYEEEE. The CDR3 sequence is 16 residues long. The CDR3 region has the DNA TGTGCCAGCAGCCGACAGGGAAGGAGAGAAACCGGGGAGCTGTTTTTT. It encodes CASSRQGRRETGELFF. Full variable domain (rest looked up from reference TRBV5-6 and TRBJ2-2): DAGVTQSPTHLIKTRGQQVTLRCSPKSGHDTVSWYQQALGQGPQFIFQYYEEEERQRGNFPDRFSGHQFPNYSSELNVNALLLGDSALYLCASSRQGRRETGELFFGEGSRLTVL.

The table lists this clonotype with many counts. V usage is TRBV7-9 and J usage is TRBJ2-7, with TRBD2 as a possible D gene (5 bases). Looked up from germline, CDR1 is SEHNR and CDR2 is FQNEAQ (reference sequence). The CDR3 runs to 14 residues. V was pared by 6 bases and J by 5 bases, with 17 bases between. This CDR3 is CASSVGLERDEQYF. CDR3 nucleotide sequence: TGTGCCAGCAGTGTAGGATTAGAGAGGGACGAGCAGTACTTC.

There are many counts of this clonotype. The V gene is TRBV20-1, the J gene TRBJ2-7; a possible D gene is TRBD1 (6 bases). The germline gives CDR1 DFQATT, CDR2 SNEGSKA (reference sequence). Trimming cost V 1 base and J 9 bases, with 19 bases left between them. CDR3 length: 14 amino acids. This CDR3 is CSARVPGRGKGQYF. The CDR3 DNA is TGCAGTGCTAGAGTGCCTGGCAGGGGAAAAGGGCAGTACTTC.

At least ten counts were recorded for this clonotype. J is TRBJ1-3 and V is TRBV7-9; 8 bases map to TRBD1. This CDR3 region has 14 residues. The germline gives CDR1 SEHNR, CDR2 FQNEAQ (reference sequence). V dropped 4 bases and J dropped 4; count of bases not matched to a gene: 3. DNA for the CDR3: TGTGCCAGCAGCTCGGACAGGGAGGGAAACACCATATATTTT. It yields the protein CASSSDREGNTIYF.

This clonotype turned up a few times. The V gene is TRBV19, the J gene TRBJ1-2; 8 bases are a match to TRBD1. Germline assignment: CDR1 LNHDA and CDR2 SQIVND (reference sequence). The V and J ends lost 6 bases and 4 bases, in that order; junction bases with no gene match: 7. The CDR3 is 14 amino acids. This chain's CDR3 is CASRLGQGGYGYTF. In DNA, the CDR3 is TGTGCCAGTAGACTTGGACAGGGAGGCTATGGCTACACCTTC. The full variable domain, completed using reference TRBV19 and TRBJ1-2, is DGGITQSPKYLFRKEGQNVTLSCEQNLNHDAMYWYRQDPGQGLRLIYYSQIVNDFQKGDIAEGYSVSREKKESFPLTVTSAQKNPTAFYLCASRLGQGGYGYTFGSGTRLTVV.

This clonotype was seen at least ten times. V usage is TRBV7-9 and J usage is TRBJ1-1; D not certain. CDR1 and CDR2 from the germline V gene are SEHNR and FQNEAQ (reference sequence). V gave up 4 bases and J gave up 7 bases, with 19 bases separating them. The CDR3 is 15 residues long. CDR3 in amino acids: CASSSLSGRIFEAFF. The CDR3, as DNA: TGTGCCAGCAGCTCCCTATCGGGAAGGATATTTGAAGCTTTCTTT. The entire variable domain, with the rest obtained from reference TRBV7-9 and TRBJ1-1, is as follows: DTGVSQNPRHKITKRGQNVTFRCDPISEHNRLYWYRQTLGQGPEFLTYFQNEAQLEKSRLLSDRFSAERPKGSFSTLEIQRTEQGDSAMYLCASSSLSGRIFEAFFGQGTRLTVV.

At least ten counts were recorded for this clonotype. This sequence joins TRBV6-5 and TRBJ1-1; tentatively, D is TRBD1 (5 bases). This CDR3 is 15 amino acids long. V shed 6 bases and J shed 0 bases, with 14 bases lying between them. Germline CDR1 reads MNHEY; CDR2 reads SVGAGI. The CDR3, as DNA: TGTGCCAGCAGGTCAGGGTTTTACATGAACACTGAAGCTTTCTTT. This codes for CASRSGFYMNTEAFF.

The chain links TRBV6-1 to TRBJ1-2, with TRBD1 as a possible D gene (5 bases). The CDR3 contains 17 residues. Per the germline V gene, CDR1 is MNHNS and CDR2 is SASEGT. V lost 9 bases and J lost 3, with 26 bases in between. CDR3 sequence reads: CASVAQDRAGRHYGYTF. The CDR3 DNA reads TGTGCCAGTGTAGCCCAAGACCGGGCAGGGAGGCACTATGGCTACACCTTC.

This clonotype was seen many times. V gene TRBV20-1 combines with J gene TRBJ2-1; D not resolved. The germline V gene has CDR1 DFQATT and CDR2 SNEGSKA (reference sequence). The V end lost 1 base, the J end lost 5 bases, and 3 bases lay between the germline ends. There are 11 residues in the CDR3. The CDR3 coding sequence is TGCAGTGCTAGAGTGAACAATGAGCAGTTCTTC. As protein: CSARVNNEQFF.

CDR3 in amino acids: CASRQGFGNQPQHF. The CDR3 nucleotides read TGTGCCAGCAGGCAGGGGTTTGGCAATCAGCCCCAGCATTTT. V usage is TRBV2 and J usage is TRBJ1-5; TRBD1 is a possible D gene (6 bases). CDR1 is SNHLY, CDR2 FYNNEI, per germline. The CDR3 loop spans 14 amino acids. V lost 6 bases and J lost 2, with 11 bases in between.